The 5 T cell receptor beta chains below were found in one sample sequenced in a study of OX40 agonist ivuxolimab in advanced cancers. Repertoires were generated with immunoSEQ multiplex PCR, while TCRdb's copy carries only in-frame clones and drops some. Here the sample spans approximately 58,000 clones, 80% to 85% being singletons. Sequencing was performed on CD4+ or CD8+ T cells sorted from blood, taken in a trial of the OX40 agonist ivuxolimab. These receptors all stem from an adult with an advanced solid tumor such as melanoma, head and neck, liver or kidney cancer.

The rearrangement links TRBV19 to TRBJ2-3; TRBD1 agrees at 7 bases. The CDR3 has 14 residues. J gave up 4 bases and V 5 bases, and 6 bases lay outside the gene matches. Germline V gene data show CDR1 as LNHDA and CDR2 as SQIVND (reference sequence). CDR3 DNA sequence: TGTGCCAGTAGTGACGGACAGGAAGCAGATACGCAGTATTTT. This translates into CASSDGQEADTQYF.

The CDR3 DNA sequence: TGTGCCAGCAGTGAAGGACAGTCTAACAGAATGAACACTGAAGCTTTCTTT. Translating gives CASSEGQSNRMNTEAFF. V and J are TRBV6-1 and TRBJ1-1; TRBD1 is a possible D gene (5 bases). V lost 1 base and J lost 0, with 15 bases in between. Germline values: CDR1 MNHNS, CDR2 SASEGT. The CDR3 loop spans 17 amino acids.

This chain uses TRBV5-1 with TRBJ2-2, with 9 bases matching TRBD1. The CDR3 runs to 15 residues. The germline V gene has CDR1 SGHRS and CDR2 YFSETQ. The J segment lost 6 bases and the V segment lost 2 bases, leaving 5 bases of the junction unmatched. This CDR3 is CASSFRDRVAGELFF. CDR3 DNA sequence: TGCGCCAGCAGCTTTCGGGACAGGGTCGCCGGGGAGCTGTTTTTT.

The V gene is TRBV29-1, the J gene TRBJ2-7; 10 bases are shared with TRBD1. Germline V gives CDR1 SQVTM, CDR2 ANQGSEA. This CDR3 has 14 amino acids. Losses at the gene ends were 7 bases for V and 5 bases for J; bases not matched to a gene: 11. CDR3 sequence reads: CSAGGGQGGDEQYF. In DNA form, the CDR3 reads TGCAGCGCCGGGGGAGGACAGGGGGGCGACGAGCAGTACTTC.

The chain couples TRBV27 to TRBJ2-2; TRBD1 agrees at 8 bases. Germline-derived CDR1 and CDR2 are MNHEY and SMNVEV (reference sequence). Unmatched junction bases numbered 4, after V lost 5 bases and J lost 2 bases. The CDR3 has 15 amino acids. CDR3 sequence: CASSPDRANTGELFF. In DNA form, the CDR3 reads TGTGCCAGCAGTCCGGACAGGGCCAACACCGGGGAGCTGTTTTTT.